This T cell receptor beta chain emerged from a study of beta chain features in type 1 diabetes. Germline-derived CDR1 and CDR2 are SGHRS and YFSETQ. The CDR3 length is 11 residues. The ends were cut back, 2 bases at V and 3 bases at J, with 3 bases in the middle. cDNA synthesis used the whole RNA isolate, giving expressed TCRB sequences. The data were produced by immunoSEQ multiplex PCR, yet TCRdb's version contains in-frame clones alone and is incomplete. The sample lists a few hundred thousand clones; 30% were seen once. Sequenced input: naive CD4+ T cells from blood. This TCR derives from a young man in good health. The chain couples TRBV5-1 to TRBJ2-7, with D unresolved. The DNA for the CDR3 is TGCGCCAGCAGCTTTCACTACGAGCAGTACTTC. The encoded protein is CASSFHYEQYF.